This entry is about one T cell receptor (beta chain). Its matching antigen is unknown. The data were obtained in a study of cytomegalovirus exposure and HLA in healthy donors. Broader study findings: Differences between HLA loci emerged in a later analysis of TCR association rates, with DRB1 most and HLA-C fewest.

The PCR contained 60 Vbeta and 13 Jbeta primers. Repertoires were generated with immunoSEQ multiplex PCR, while TCRdb's copy carries only in-frame clones and drops some. The data show 150,000 or so clones, with 70% to 85% seen just once and 1.4% held by the top ten. The receptor was isolated from a man younger than 40 in good health and CMV-seropositive. The sequenced sample was PBMCs.

The CDR3: CASSLTGVEETQYF. The CDR3 bases are TGTGCCAGCAGCCTGACAGGGGTCGAAGAGACCCAGTACTTC. The J gene is TRBJ2-5, the V gene TRBV28; 8 nucleotides align to TRBD1. The CDR3 is 14 residues long. The J segment lost 3 bases and the V segment lost 6 bases, leaving 6 bases of the junction unmatched. CDR1 is MDHEN and CDR2 is SYDVKM in the germline V gene.